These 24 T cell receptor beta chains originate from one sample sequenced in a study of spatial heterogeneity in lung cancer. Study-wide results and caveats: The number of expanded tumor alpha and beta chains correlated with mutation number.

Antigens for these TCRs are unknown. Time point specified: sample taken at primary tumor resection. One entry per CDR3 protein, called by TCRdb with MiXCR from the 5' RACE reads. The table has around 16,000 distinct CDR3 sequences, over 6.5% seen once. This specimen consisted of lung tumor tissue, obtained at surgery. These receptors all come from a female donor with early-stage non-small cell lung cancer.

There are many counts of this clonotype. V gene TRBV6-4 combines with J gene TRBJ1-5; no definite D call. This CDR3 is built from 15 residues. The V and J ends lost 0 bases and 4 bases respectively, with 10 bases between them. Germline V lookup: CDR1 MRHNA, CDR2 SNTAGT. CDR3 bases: TGTGCCAGCAGTGACTCGACTGGTCGGAATCAGCCCCAGCATTTT. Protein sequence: CASSDSTGRNQPQHF.

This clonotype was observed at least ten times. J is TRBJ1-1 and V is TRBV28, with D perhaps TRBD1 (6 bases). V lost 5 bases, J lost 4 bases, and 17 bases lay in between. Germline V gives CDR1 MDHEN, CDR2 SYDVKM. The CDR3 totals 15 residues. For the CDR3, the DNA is TGTGCCAGCAGTCCGCAGGGACAAGGTGGCACTGAAGCTTTCTTT. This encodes CASSPQGQGGTEAFF.

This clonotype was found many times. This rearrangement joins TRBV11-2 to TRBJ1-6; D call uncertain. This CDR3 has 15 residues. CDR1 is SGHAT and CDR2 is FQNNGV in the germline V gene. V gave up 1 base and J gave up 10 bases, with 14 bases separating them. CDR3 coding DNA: TGTGCCAGCAGCTTAGTGGCCGGCCAAGGATCACCCCTCCACTTT. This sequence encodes CASSLVAGQGSPLHF. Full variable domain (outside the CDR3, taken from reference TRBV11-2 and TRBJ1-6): EAGVAQSPRYKIIEKRQSVAFWCNPISGHATLYWYQQILGQGPKLLIQFQNNGVVDDSQLPKDRFSAERLKGVDSTLKIQPAKLEDSAVYLCASSLVAGQGSPLHFGNGTRLTVT.

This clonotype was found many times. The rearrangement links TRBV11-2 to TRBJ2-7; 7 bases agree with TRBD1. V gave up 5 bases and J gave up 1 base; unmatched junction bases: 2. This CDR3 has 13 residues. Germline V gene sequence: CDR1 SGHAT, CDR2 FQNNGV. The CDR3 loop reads CASSLGQSYEQYF. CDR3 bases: TGTGCCAGCAGCCTGGGACAGTCCTACGAGCAGTACTTC.

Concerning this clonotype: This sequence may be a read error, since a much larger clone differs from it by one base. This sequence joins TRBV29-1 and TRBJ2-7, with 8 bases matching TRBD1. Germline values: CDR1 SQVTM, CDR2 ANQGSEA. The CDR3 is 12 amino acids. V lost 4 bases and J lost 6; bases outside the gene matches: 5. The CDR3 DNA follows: TGCAGCGTTGTCGAAGACAGGGGCGAGCAGTACTTC. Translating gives CSVVEDRGEQYF.

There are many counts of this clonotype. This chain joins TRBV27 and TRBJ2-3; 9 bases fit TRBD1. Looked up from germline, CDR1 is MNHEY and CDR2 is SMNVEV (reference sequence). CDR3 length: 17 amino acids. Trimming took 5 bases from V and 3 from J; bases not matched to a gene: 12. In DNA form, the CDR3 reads TGTGCCAGCAGTGTGTACGGACAGGGGATTGGGACAGATACGCAGTATTTT. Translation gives CASSVYGQGIGTDTQYF.

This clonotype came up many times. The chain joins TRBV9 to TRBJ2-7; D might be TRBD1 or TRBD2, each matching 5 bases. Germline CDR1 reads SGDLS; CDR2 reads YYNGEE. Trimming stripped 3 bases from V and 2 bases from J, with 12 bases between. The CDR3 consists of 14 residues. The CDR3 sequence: CASSAGADAYEQYF. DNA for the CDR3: TGTGCCAGCAGCGCCGGGGCTGATGCCTACGAGCAGTACTTC.

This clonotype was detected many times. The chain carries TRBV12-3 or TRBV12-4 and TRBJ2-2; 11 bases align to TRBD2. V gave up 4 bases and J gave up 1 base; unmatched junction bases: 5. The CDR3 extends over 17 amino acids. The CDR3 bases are TGTGCCAGCAGTTCAGCTAGCGGGGGGCTGAACACCGGGGAGCTGTTTTTT. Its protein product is CASSSASGGLNTGELFF.

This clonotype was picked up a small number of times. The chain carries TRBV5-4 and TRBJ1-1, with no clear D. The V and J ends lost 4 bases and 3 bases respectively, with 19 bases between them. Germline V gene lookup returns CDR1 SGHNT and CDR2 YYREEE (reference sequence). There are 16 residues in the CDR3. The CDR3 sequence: CASSPGGSQRDTEAFF. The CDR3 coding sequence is TGTGCCAGCAGCCCGGGCGGATCCCAAAGGGACACTGAAGCTTTCTTT.

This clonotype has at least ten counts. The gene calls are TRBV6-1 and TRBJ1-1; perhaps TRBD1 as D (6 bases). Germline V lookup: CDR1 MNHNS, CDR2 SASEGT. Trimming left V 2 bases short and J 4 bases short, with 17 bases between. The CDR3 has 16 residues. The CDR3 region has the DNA TGTGCCAGCAGTGAACCCCCCCCAGGGGCCCTCACTGAAGCTTTCTTT. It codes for CASSEPPPGALTEAFF.

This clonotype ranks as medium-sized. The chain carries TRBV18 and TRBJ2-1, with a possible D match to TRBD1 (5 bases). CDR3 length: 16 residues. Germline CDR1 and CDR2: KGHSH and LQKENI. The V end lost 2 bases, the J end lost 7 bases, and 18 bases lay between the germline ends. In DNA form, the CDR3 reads TGTGCCAGCTCACCAGTAGTGCAGGGTACTTTGAATGAGCAGTTCTTC. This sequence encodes CASSPVVQGTLNEQFF.

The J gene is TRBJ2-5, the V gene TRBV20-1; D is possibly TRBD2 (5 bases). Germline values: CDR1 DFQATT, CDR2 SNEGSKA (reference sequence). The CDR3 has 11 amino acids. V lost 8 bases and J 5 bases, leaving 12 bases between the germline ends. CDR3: CSPLSGETQYF. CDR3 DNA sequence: TGCAGTCCACTATCGGGGGAGACCCAGTACTTC.

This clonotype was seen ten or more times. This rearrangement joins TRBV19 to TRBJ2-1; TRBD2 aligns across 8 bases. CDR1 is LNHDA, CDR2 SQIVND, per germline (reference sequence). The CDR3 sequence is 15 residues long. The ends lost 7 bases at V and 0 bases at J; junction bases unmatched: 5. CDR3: CASTLRGASYNEQFF. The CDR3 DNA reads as TGTGCCAGTACACTGCGGGGGGCCTCCTACAATGAGCAGTTCTTC.

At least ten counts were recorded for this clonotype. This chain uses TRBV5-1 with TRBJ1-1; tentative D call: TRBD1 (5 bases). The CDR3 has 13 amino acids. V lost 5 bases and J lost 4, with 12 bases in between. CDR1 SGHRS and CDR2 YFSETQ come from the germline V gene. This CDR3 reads CASRWGTGTEAFF. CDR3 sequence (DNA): TGCGCCAGCAGATGGGGGACGGGCACTGAAGCTTTCTTT.

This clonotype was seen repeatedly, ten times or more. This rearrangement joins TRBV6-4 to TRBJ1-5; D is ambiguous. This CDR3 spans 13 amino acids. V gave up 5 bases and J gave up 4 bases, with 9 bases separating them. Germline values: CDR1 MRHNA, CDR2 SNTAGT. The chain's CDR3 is CASSQEGNQPQHF. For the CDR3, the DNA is TGTGCCAGCAGTCAAGAGGGAAATCAGCCCCAGCATTTT.

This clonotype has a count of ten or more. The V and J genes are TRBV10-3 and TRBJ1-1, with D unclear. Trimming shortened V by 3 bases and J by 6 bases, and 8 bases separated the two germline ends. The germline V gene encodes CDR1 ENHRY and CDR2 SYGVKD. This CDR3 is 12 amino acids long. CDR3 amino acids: CAISDGAAEAFF. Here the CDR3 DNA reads TGTGCCATCAGTGACGGAGCCGCTGAAGCTTTCTTT.

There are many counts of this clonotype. CDR3 sequence (DNA): TGTGCCAGCAGCTTTGCAGGGGGCCCTAGCTACGAGCAGTACTTC. This gives the protein CASSFAGGPSYEQYF. V and J are TRBV28 and TRBJ2-7; 8 nucleotides agree with TRBD1. The CDR3 loop spans 15 amino acids. The V gene end was trimmed by 6 bases and the J gene end by 3 bases; junction bases not matched to a gene: 10. Per the germline V gene, CDR1 is MDHEN and CDR2 is SYDVKM.

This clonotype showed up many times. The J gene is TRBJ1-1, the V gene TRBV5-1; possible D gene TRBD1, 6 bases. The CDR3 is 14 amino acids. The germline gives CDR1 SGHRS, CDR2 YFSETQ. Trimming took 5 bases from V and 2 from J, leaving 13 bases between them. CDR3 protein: CASSPDSVNTEAFF. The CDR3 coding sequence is TGCGCCAGCAGTCCGGACAGCGTTAACACTGAAGCTTTCTTT.

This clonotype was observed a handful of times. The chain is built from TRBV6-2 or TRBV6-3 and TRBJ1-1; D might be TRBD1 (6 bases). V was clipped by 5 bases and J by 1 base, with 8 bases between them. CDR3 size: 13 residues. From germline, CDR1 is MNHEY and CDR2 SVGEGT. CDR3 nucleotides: TGTGCCAGCAGTACGACAGGGAACACTGAAGCTTTCTTT. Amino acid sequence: CASSTTGNTEAFF.

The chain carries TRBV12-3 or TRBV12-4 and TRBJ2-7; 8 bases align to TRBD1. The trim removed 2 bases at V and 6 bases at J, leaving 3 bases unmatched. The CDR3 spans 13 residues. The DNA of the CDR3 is TGTGCCAGCAGTTTACAGGGGGCGGGCGAGCAGTACTTC. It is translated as CASSLQGAGEQYF.

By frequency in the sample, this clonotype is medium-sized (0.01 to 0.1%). CDR3 sequence: CASSPLGGTEAFF. CDR3 nucleotide sequence: TGTGCCAGCAGTCCCCTGGGCGGAACTGAAGCTTTCTTT. The J gene is TRBJ1-1, the V gene TRBV12-3 or TRBV12-4; D uncertain. The CDR3 is 13 amino acids. Trimming took 5 bases from V and 5 from J, leaving 12 bases between them.

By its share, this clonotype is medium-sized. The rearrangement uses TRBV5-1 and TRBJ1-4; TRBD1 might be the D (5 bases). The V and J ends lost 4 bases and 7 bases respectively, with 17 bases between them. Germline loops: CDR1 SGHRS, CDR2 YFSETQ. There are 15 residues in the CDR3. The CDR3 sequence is CASSGTGTGGEKLFF. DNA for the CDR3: TGCGCCAGCAGCGGGACCGGGACGGGGGGTGAAAAACTGTTTTTT.

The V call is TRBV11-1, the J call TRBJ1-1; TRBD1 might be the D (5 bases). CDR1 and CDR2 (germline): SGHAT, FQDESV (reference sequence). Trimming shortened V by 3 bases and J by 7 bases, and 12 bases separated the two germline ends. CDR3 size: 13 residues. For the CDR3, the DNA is TGTGCCAGCAGCTTGCCGCAGGGAAATGAAGCTTTCTTT. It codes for CASSLPQGNEAFF.

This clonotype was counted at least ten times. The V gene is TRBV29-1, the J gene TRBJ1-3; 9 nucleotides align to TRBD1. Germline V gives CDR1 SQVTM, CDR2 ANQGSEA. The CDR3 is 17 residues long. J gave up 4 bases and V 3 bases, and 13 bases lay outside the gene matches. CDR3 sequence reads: CSVDRPDRGGEGNTIYF. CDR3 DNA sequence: TGCAGCGTTGATCGACCCGACAGGGGGGGTGAAGGAAACACCATATATTTT.